This TCR beta chain was recorded in a study of beta chain features in type 1 diabetes. Isolation of CD4+ naive, central memory, regulatory and stem cell-like memory cells was achieved by sorting via CD45RO/CCR7/CD25/CD127/CD95/CD27. Each sorted fraction was over 95% pure. Germline trimming cut 4 bases from V and 3 bases from J; bases unmatched to any gene: 4. Germline CDR1 and CDR2: SGHDT and YYEEEE. The CDR3 loop spans 14 amino acids. This clone has just a few counts. What it binds is not known. Every isolated RNA sample was fully reverse transcribed, so sequencing captured expressed TCRB transcripts. Assay used: immunoSEQ multiplex PCR; TCRdb lists only in-frame clones, some missing. The repertoire holds about 130,000 clones, with 9% as singletons. General study results and limits: At VDJ recombination sites, type 1 diabetes patients had fewer insertions and more deleted nucleotides. Patients with Type 1 diabetes showed moderately but significantly shorter TCRB CDR3s in all four CD4+ subsets.

The gene calls are TRBV5-6 and TRBJ2-3, with 8 bases that match TRBD1. The TCR was taken from a man aged 25-45 years with type 1 diabetes. Sequenced sample: central memory CD4+ T cells from blood. Here the CDR3 DNA reads TGTGCCAGCAGCATCGGACAGGGTACAGATACGCAGTATTTT. It encodes CASSIGQGTDTQYF.